In this sample, the clone carrying this T cell receptor (beta chain) turned up many times. Unique molecular identifiers were incorporated into the prepared TCRbeta library. TCRdb processed the PCR reads anew with MiXCR; each CDR3 protein has one entry. The sample has about 610,000 distinct CDR3 sequences, over 9.5% seen once. With V trimmed by 6 bases and J by 5 bases, 10 bases remained unmatched. Germline V CDR1 and CDR2: DFQATT, SNEGSKA (reference sequence). CDR3 length: 15 amino acids. The data were taken from a study of T-cell reconstitution after alpha-beta-depleted transplantation in children. This receptor was taken from a human donor who donated a stem cell graft to a child with acute myeloid leukemia. The sample here was PBMCs from the stem cell graft donor, taken from the stem cell graft. The chain is built from TRBV20-1 and TRBJ2-1; 10 positions agree with TRBD2. CDR3 sequence: CSAPKAGGLDNEQFF. As DNA, the CDR3 is TGCAGTGCCCCAAAAGCGGGAGGGCTCGACAATGAGCAGTTCTTC.